The 30 T cell receptor beta chains given below trace back to one sample, sequenced in a study of OX40 agonist ivuxolimab in advanced cancers. The table came from immunoSEQ multiplex PCR; TCRdb's copy has only in-frame clones and leaves some out. This sample has tens of thousands of clones; over 80% occur once, and the top ten carry around 11%. Sample: CD4+ or CD8+ T cells sorted from blood, taken in a trial of the OX40 agonist ivuxolimab. These TCRs come from an adult with an advanced solid tumor such as melanoma, head and neck, liver or kidney cancer.

This chain connects TRBV27 to TRBJ1-5; D gene unclear. The CDR3 totals 14 residues. Trimming took 7 bases from V and 6 from J, leaving 16 bases between them. Germline CDR1 reads MNHEY; CDR2 reads SMNVEV (reference sequence). CDR3 DNA: TGTGCCAGCATCATCGGATTATCGAGTCAGCCCCAGCATTTT. Protein product: CASIIGLSSQPQHF.

The chain recombines TRBV19 with TRBJ2-1; D might be TRBD1 (6 bases). The germline V and J ends were trimmed by 3 bases and 5 bases, with 14 bases remaining between them. CDR3 length: 15 residues. The germline V gene encodes CDR1 LNHDA and CDR2 SQIVND (reference sequence). The CDR3 reads CASSIRQGIDNEQFF. CDR3 coding DNA: TGTGCCAGTAGTATTAGGCAGGGGATAGACAATGAGCAGTTCTTC.

The chain employs TRBV19 and TRBJ1-2, with D hard to call. The CDR3 runs 14 residues. In germline, CDR1 is LNHDA, CDR2 SQIVND (reference sequence). Between the trimmed V and J ends, which lost 5 bases and 3 bases, there was a span of 13 bases. The CDR3 loop is CASSLYSSDYGYTF. DNA of the CDR3: TGTGCCAGTAGTCTGTACAGCTCCGACTATGGCTACACCTTC.

V is TRBV5-4 and J is TRBJ2-1; tentative D call: TRBD1 (5 bases). CDR1 is SGHNT, CDR2 YYREEE, per germline (reference sequence). There are 15 residues in the CDR3. Trimming shortened V by 4 bases and J by 7 bases, and 18 bases separated the two germline ends. CDR3: CASSPASRAWNEQFF. Written as DNA, the CDR3 is TGTGCCAGCAGCCCCGCCTCCAGGGCTTGGAATGAGCAGTTCTTC.

This chain links TRBV5-6 with TRBJ1-2; no clear D. The germline V gene encodes CDR1 SGHDT and CDR2 YYEEEE. This CDR3 comprises 13 residues. Trimming pared 5 bases from V and 6 bases from J, leaving 14 bases between. The CDR3 spells CASRLRGSDGYTF. In DNA, the CDR3 is TGTGCCAGCAGATTACGAGGGAGCGATGGCTACACCTTC.

This clone came up many times. The chain carries TRBV7-3 and TRBJ2-1; TRBD2 agrees at 10 bases. The germline V gene encodes CDR1 SGHTA and CDR2 FQGTGA. This CDR3 region has 15 residues. The ends lost 5 bases at V and 0 bases at J; junction bases unmatched: 1. The DNA of the CDR3 is TGTGCCAGCAGCCCTAGCGGGAGCTCCTACAATGAGCAGTTCTTC. It yields the protein CASSPSGSSYNEQFF.

This clone was counted a few times. The gene calls are TRBV5-5 and TRBJ2-7; D is ambiguous. The CDR3 has 14 residues. V lost 2 bases, J lost 5 bases, and 14 bases lay in between. In germline, CDR1 is SGHKS, CDR2 YYEKEE (reference sequence). The DNA for the CDR3 is TGTGCCAGCAGCTTACGCCTCGCATCGGACGAGCAGTACTTC. It translates to CASSLRLASDEQYF.

The chain is built from TRBV27 and TRBJ2-1; D is undetermined. Trimming left V 5 bases short and J 0 bases short, with 23 bases between. Per germline, CDR1 MNHEY and CDR2 SMNVEV (reference sequence). The CDR3 is 19 residues long. In DNA form, the CDR3 reads TGTGCCAGCAGTAGGACCCCCCCTCAGGCGGCCCTCTCCTACAATGAGCAGTTCTTC. Protein product: CASSRTPPQAALSYNEQFF.

V is TRBV2 and J is TRBJ2-6; D might be TRBD1 or TRBD2, each matching 6 bases. The germline V gene encodes CDR1 SNHLY and CDR2 FYNNEI. This CDR3 comprises 17 residues. V was trimmed by 8 bases and J by 1 base, leaving 18 bases between them. CDR3 sequence: CASGRTVDPSGANVLTF. CDR3 nucleotides: TGTGCCAGCGGGAGGACAGTTGATCCTTCTGGGGCCAACGTCCTGACTTTC.

This rearrangement joins TRBV14 to TRBJ2-6, with D unresolved. There are 13 residues in the CDR3. Germline CDR1 and CDR2: SGHDN and FVKESK. Trimming took 3 bases from V and 0 from J, leaving 0 bases between them. CDR3 protein: CASSHSGANVLTF. The CDR3 DNA follows: TGTGCCAGCAGCCACTCTGGGGCCAACGTCCTGACTTTC.

The genes are TRBV7-2 and TRBJ2-2; D unclear. The CDR3 loop spans 16 amino acids. Germline values: CDR1 SGHTA, CDR2 FQGNSA. Trimming took off 2 bases at V and 6 bases at J, with 16 bases between the two ends. In nucleotides, the CDR3 is TGTGCCAGCAGCTTAAAGGTAGCCAGTCAGTCCGGGGAGCTGTTTTTT. It translates to CASSLKVASQSGELFF.

This clone was counted between two and nine times. J is TRBJ2-5 and V is TRBV4-1; TRBD2 agrees at 12 bases. Germline V lookup: CDR1 MGHRA, CDR2 YSYEKL. This CDR3 is 16 amino acids long. With 4 bases clipped from V and 5 bases from J, the junction kept 8 bases outside the gene matches. The CDR3 loop is CASSLRLAGAGETQYF. In DNA form, the CDR3 reads TGCGCCAGCAGCCTGAGACTAGCGGGAGCTGGGGAGACCCAGTACTTC.

CDR3 sequence (DNA): TGTGCCAGCAGTGACCTGGGACAGGGGAAGTACTTC. Its protein product is CASSDLGQGKYF. The gene calls are TRBV28 and TRBJ2-5, with TRBD1 matching 10 bases. The length of the CDR3 is 12 residues. Trimming cost V 5 bases and J 12 bases; bases outside gene matches: 6. CDR1 MDHEN and CDR2 SYDVKM come from the germline V gene. Full variable domain (rest looked up from reference TRBV28 and TRBJ2-5): DVKVTQSSRYLVKRTGEKVFLECVQDMDHENMFWYRQDPGLGLRLIYFSYDVKMKEKGDIPEGYSVSREKKERFSLILESASTNQTSMYLCASSDLGQGKYFGPGTRLLVL.

The genes are TRBV9 and TRBJ2-5; 12 positions agree with TRBD2. The trim removed 1 base at V and 3 bases at J, leaving 4 bases unmatched. This CDR3 has 16 amino acids. The germline CDR1 and CDR2 sequences are SGDLS and YYNGEE. The CDR3 loop reads CASSVFPSGGEETQYF. The DNA of the CDR3 is TGTGCCAGCAGCGTATTCCCTAGCGGGGGGGAAGAGACCCAGTACTTC.

V and J are TRBV7-8 and TRBJ2-3; D is unclear. The V and J ends lost 1 base and 8 bases respectively, with 10 bases between them. CDR1 is SGHVS, CDR2 FQNEAQ, per germline. There are 13 residues in the CDR3. CDR3 sequence: CASSLGPLGTQYF. CDR3 sequence (DNA): TGTGCCAGCAGCTTAGGCCCCCTAGGTACGCAGTATTTT. Looking up the rest from reference TRBV7-8 and TRBJ2-3 gives the full variable domain: GAGVSQSPRYKVAKRGQDVALRCDPISGHVSLFWYQQALGQGPEFLTYFQNEAQLDKSGLPSDRFFAERPEGSVSTLKIQRTQQEDSAVYLCASSLGPLGTQYFGPGTRLTVL.

J is TRBJ1-4 and V is TRBV2; D remains ambiguous. Germline values: CDR1 SNHLY, CDR2 FYNNEI. The V end was cut by 7 bases, the J end by 3 bases, with 15 bases between. There are 15 residues in the CDR3. CDR3 region: CASTSGRAANEKLFF. In DNA form, the CDR3 reads TGTGCCAGCACGTCCGGAAGGGCAGCTAATGAAAAACTGTTTTTT.

With regard to this clone: One end of the junction fails to match germline, which may point to a read error. The identical CDR3 is also encoded by other nucleotide sequences in the sample. V usage is TRBV28 and J usage is TRBJ1-6; the D is unclear. CDR3 size: 13 residues. Germline CDR1 MDHEN, CDR2 SYDVKM. The CDR3 DNA is TGTGCCAGCAGTTTACCCTATAATTCGCCCCTCCACTTT. As protein: CASSLPYNSPLHF.

This clone was detected only a few times. The chain carries TRBV19 and TRBJ1-5; TRBD1 matches 10 bases. Germline CDR1 is LNHDA and CDR2 is SQIVND (reference sequence). V was clipped by 5 bases and J by 0 bases; unmatched bases: 10. The CDR3 consists of 18 residues. The CDR3: CASSAATGGFYSNQPQHF. The CDR3, as DNA: TGTGCCAGTAGTGCCGCGACAGGGGGCTTCTATAGCAATCAGCCCCAGCATTTT.

This rearrangement joins TRBV5-8 to TRBJ1-1, with D tentatively TRBD1 (5 bases). This CDR3 spans 14 amino acids. The V gene lost 6 bases and the J gene lost 8 bases, with 20 bases spanning the gap. From germline, CDR1 is SGHTS and CDR2 YDEGEE. CDR3 in amino acids: CASTNLEGRREAFF. The CDR3 DNA reads as TGTGCCAGCACCAACCTTGAGGGACGGCGGGAAGCTTTCTTT.

This sequence joins TRBV2 and TRBJ1-5, with no clear D. The V end lost 8 bases, the J end lost 5 bases, and 13 bases lay between the germline ends. The CDR3 has 13 amino acids. Germline CDR1 SNHLY, CDR2 FYNNEI. The CDR3 here is CASQYLIDQPQHF. The CDR3 DNA sequence: TGTGCCAGCCAGTACCTCATCGATCAGCCCCAGCATTTT. The variable domain in full, with the rest retrieved from reference TRBV2 and TRBJ1-5, is EPEVTQTPSHQVTQMGQEVILRCVPISNHLYFYWYRQILGQKVEFLVSFYNNEISEKSEIFDDQFSVERPDGSNFTLKIRSTKLEDSAMYFCASQYLIDQPQHFGDGTRLSIL.

The CDR3 is CSVGGGGPLYGYTF. In nucleotides, the CDR3 is TGCAGCGTTGGGGGCGGGGGTCCCCTTTATGGCTACACCTTC. The V gene is TRBV29-1, the J gene TRBJ1-2; the D gene is possibly TRBD1 (5 bases). The CDR3 length is 14 residues. Germline assignment: CDR1 SQVTM and CDR2 ANQGSEA. V was cut by 4 bases and J by 5 bases, with 17 bases left in between. Using reference TRBV29-1 and TRBJ1-2 for the parts outside the CDR3, the full variable domain is SAVISQKPSRDICQRGTSLTIQCQVDSQVTMMFWYRQQPGQSLTLIATANQGSEATYESGFVIDKFPISRPNLTFSTLTVSNMSPEDSSIYLCSVGGGGPLYGYTFGSGTRLTVV.

V is TRBV6-6 and J is TRBJ2-5; 9 bases fit TRBD1. With V trimmed by 8 bases and J by 4 bases, 8 bases remained unmatched. Germline V gene lookup returns CDR1 MNHNY and CDR2 SVGAGI (reference sequence). The CDR3 is made up of 14 amino acids. Here the CDR3 reads CASRKGQGRETQYF. DNA of the CDR3: TGTGCCAGCCGGAAGGGACAGGGTAGAGAGACCCAGTACTTC.

The chain links TRBV19 to TRBJ2-1, with D possibly matching TRBD1 (5 bases). CDR1 is LNHDA, CDR2 SQIVND, per germline (reference sequence). The CDR3 runs 14 residues. V dropped 4 bases and J dropped 0 bases, with 7 bases sitting between them. The CDR3 region is CASSTQASYNEQFF. CDR3 nucleotide sequence: TGTGCCAGTAGTACACAGGCCTCCTACAATGAGCAGTTCTTC. The whole variable domain, remainder taken from reference TRBV19 and TRBJ2-1, is DGGITQSPKYLFRKEGQNVTLSCEQNLNHDAMYWYRQDPGQGLRLIYYSQIVNDFQKGDIAEGYSVSREKKESFPLTVTSAQKNPTAFYLCASSTQASYNEQFFGPGTRLTVL.

The chain links TRBV5-1 to TRBJ2-3; 11 bases map to TRBD1. After removal of 0 bases from V and 3 bases from J, the junction contained 3 bases not matched to a gene. This CDR3 is 16 amino acids long. Germline V lookup: CDR1 SGHRS, CDR2 YFSETQ. The CDR3 protein is CASSLGGQGETDTQYF. The CDR3 DNA reads TGCGCCAGCAGCTTGGGGGGACAGGGGGAGACAGATACGCAGTATTTT.

The chain is built from TRBV21-1 and TRBJ2-3; TRBD1, as called in the table, went unchecked against the DNA. TRBV21-1 is marked as a pseudogene. This CDR3 region has 14 residues. The CDR3 DNA reads TGTGCCAGCAGCAATTACAGGGGAACAGATACGCAGTATTTT. Translated, it gives CASSNYRGTDTQYF.

The chain uses TRBV30 and TRBJ1-2, with 12 bases aligning to TRBD1. Trimming removed 5 bases from V and 7 bases from J; junction bases left unmatched: 8. Germline V lookup: CDR1 GTSNPN, CDR2 SVGIG (reference sequence). The CDR3 covers 14 residues. DNA for the CDR3: TGTGCCTGGGGGACAGGGGGCGGATTCGCTGGCTACACCTTC. It yields the protein CAWGTGGGFAGYTF.

The rearrangement uses TRBV15 and TRBJ2-1, with D tentatively TRBD1 (7 bases). V was pared by 0 bases and J by 3 bases, with 12 bases between. The CDR3 covers 16 residues. CDR1 and CDR2 from the germline V gene are LNHNV and YYDKDF (reference sequence). Written as DNA, the CDR3 is TGTGCCACCAGCAGAGACAGGGGGGCCCTCTACAATGAGCAGTTCTTC. This gives the protein CATSRDRGALYNEQFF.

The sample holds a few counts of this clone. This chain joins TRBV28 and TRBJ2-1, with TRBD2 as a possible D gene (5 bases). CDR1 is MDHEN, CDR2 SYDVKM, per germline. V lost 8 bases, J lost 0 bases, and 23 bases lay in between. This CDR3 spans 18 amino acids. The CDR3 DNA is TGTGCCAGCCAACTGCGGGTTTCCATTGTAAGCTCCTACAATGAGCAGTTCTTC. Translation: CASQLRVSIVSSYNEQFF.

The chain uses TRBV10-3 and TRBJ2-6; D unresolved. The CDR3 consists of 15 residues. Germline CDR1 ENHRY, CDR2 SYGVKD. The V end was cut by 4 bases, the J end by 2 bases, with 9 bases between. The CDR3 sequence: CAISGRGTGANVLTF. For the CDR3, the DNA is TGTGCCATCAGTGGACGTGGGACTGGGGCCAACGTCCTGACTTTC.

The chain is built from TRBV2 and TRBJ2-3; D is unresolved. CDR1 SNHLY and CDR2 FYNNEI come from the germline V gene. This CDR3 is 11 amino acids long. Trimming took off 9 bases at V and 3 bases at J, with 7 bases between the two ends. CDR3 sequence: CARRGTDTQYF. Here the CDR3 DNA reads TGTGCCAGACGCGGAACAGATACGCAGTATTTT.